The clone carrying this T cell receptor beta chain occurred many times. Using its own MiXCR run on the 5' RACE reads, TCRdb lists one record per CDR3 protein. Of about 64,000 distinct CDR3 sequences in the sample, roughly 23% were seen once. Germline V gives CDR1 DFQATT, CDR2 SNEGSKA (reference sequence). Trimming stripped 4 bases from V and 7 bases from J, with 11 bases between. The CDR3 loop spans 12 amino acids. Sequenced input: memory CD4+ T cells sorted from a lymph node. Subset defined: memory CD4+ T cells, CD4+CD45RO+CD25-. The receptor's source is a female donor with breast cancer. V and J are TRBV20-1 and TRBJ2-1, with no clear D. The CDR3 DNA sequence: TGCAGTGCTACTGTCGGGTCTAATGAGCAGTTCTTC. Translating it yields CSATVGSNEQFF.